The text below deals with one T cell receptor (beta chain). TCR beta was sequenced from blood CD8+ and CD4+ T cells. This sample is drawn from a study of CD8 T cells in Susac syndrome. V dropped 6 bases and J dropped 3; count of bases not matched to a gene: 4. The germline V gene encodes CDR1 ENHRY and CDR2 SYGVKD. CDR3 size: 13 residues. Reverse transcription used roughly 0.5 to 1 ug RNA and random hexamers. The TCR beta CDR3 was amplified by immunoSEQ multiplex PCR across 54 Vbeta, 13 Jbeta. One entry per CDR3 protein results from TCRdb running MiXCR on the immunoSEQ multiplex PCR reads. Altogether approximately 160,000 distinct CDR3 sequences are present, around 93% being singletons, with the ten largest covering roughly 0.097%.

V gene TRBV10-3 combines with J gene TRBJ2-5; the match to TRBD1 covers 7 bases. This TCR derives from a human donor with multiple sclerosis. What was sequenced was CD4+ T cells from PBMCs. The CDR3 spells CAISITGEETQYF. CDR3 in DNA: TGTGCCATCAGCATAACAGGGGAAGAGACCCAGTACTTC.